The source of this T cell receptor beta chain is a study of chemoradiotherapy in HPV16-positive cancers. TCRdb keeps only in-frame clones here, not all; method: immunoSEQ multiplex PCR. In the table there are approximately 6,000 clones, 91% of which are singletons. The receptor was derived from a human donor with HPV-associated anogenital cancer. The sample in question was blood, obtained from a patient who underwent chemoradiotherapy.

The CDR3 spells CASSDRESGYTF. The CDR3 DNA reads as TGTGCCAGTAGCGACAGGGAAAGCGGCTACACCTTC. V gene TRBV19 combines with J gene TRBJ1-2, with TRBD1 identical over 7 bases. CDR1 and CDR2 (germline): LNHDA, SQIVND (reference sequence). The CDR3 runs to 12 residues. V trimming: 6 bases; J trimming: 8 bases; junction bases outside the gene matches: 6.